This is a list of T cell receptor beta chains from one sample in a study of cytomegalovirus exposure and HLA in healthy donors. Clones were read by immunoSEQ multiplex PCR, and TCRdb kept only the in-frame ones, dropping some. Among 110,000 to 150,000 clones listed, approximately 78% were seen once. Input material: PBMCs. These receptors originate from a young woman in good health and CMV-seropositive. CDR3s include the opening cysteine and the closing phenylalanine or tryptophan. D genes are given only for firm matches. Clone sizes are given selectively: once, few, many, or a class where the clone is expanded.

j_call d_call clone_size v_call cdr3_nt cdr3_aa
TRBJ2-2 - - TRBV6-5 TGTGCCAGCAGTTTTGGTTACAGCCACACCGGGGAGCTGTTTTTT CASSFGYSHTGELFF
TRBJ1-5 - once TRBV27 TGTGCCAGCAGTTTAGCGAAAAATCAGCCCCAGCATTTT CASSLAKNQPQHF
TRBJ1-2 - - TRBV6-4 TGTGCCAGCAGGCCGGGACACCTGAACTATGGCTACACCTTC CASRPGHLNYGYTF
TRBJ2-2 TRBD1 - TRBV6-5 TGTGCCAGCAGTTACTCCGGACAGGGGCTTACCGGGGAGCTGTTTTTT CASSYSGQGLTGELFF
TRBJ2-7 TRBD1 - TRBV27 TGTGCCAGCAGTCCCCTGGGGACAGGCTCCTACGAGCAGTACTTC CASSPLGTGSYEQYF
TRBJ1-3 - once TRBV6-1 TGTGCCAGCACCCCGGTGGGCGCTGGAAACACCATATATTTT CASTPVGAGNTIYF
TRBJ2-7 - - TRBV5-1 TGCGCCAGCAGCTTGGCAAGTTTGAGCTACGAGCAGTACTTC CASSLASLSYEQYF
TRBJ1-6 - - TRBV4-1 TGCGCCAGCAGCCAAGATCGGAGCTCCTATAATTCACCCCTCCACTTT CASSQDRSSYNSPLHF
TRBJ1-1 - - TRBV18 TGTGCCAGCTCACCACTCCAAGAGATGAACACTGAAGCTTTCTTT CASSPLQEMNTEAFF
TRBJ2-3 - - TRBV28 TGTGCCAGCAGTTTATTATCCGGACAGATAGGGCCAGATACGCAGTATTTT CASSLLSGQIGPDTQYF
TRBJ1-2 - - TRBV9 TGTGCCAGCAGCGTAGCCTGGACAACCCTAAACTATGGCTACACCTTC CASSVAWTTLNYGYTF
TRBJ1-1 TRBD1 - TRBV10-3 TGTGCCATCAGTGAGCGACAGGGGAGGGATGCAGCTTTCTTT CAISERQGRDAAFF
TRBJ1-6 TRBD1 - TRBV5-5 TGTGCCAGCAGCACCATCCACCGGGACAGGGTAATAAATTCACCCCTCCACTTT CASSTIHRDRVINSPLHF
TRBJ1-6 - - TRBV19 TGTGCCAGTAGCCCACAGGGAAGCAATTCACCCCTCCACTTT CASSPQGSNSPLHF
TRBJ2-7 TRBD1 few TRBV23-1 TGCGCCAGCAGTCAATTCAGCCGGGACAGGGGACTTTACGAGCAGTACTTC CASSQFSRDRGLYEQYF
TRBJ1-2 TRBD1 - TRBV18 TGTGCCAGCTCAACTATAGGGGGCGGAGAGGCAGGCTACACCTTC CASSTIGGGEAGYTF
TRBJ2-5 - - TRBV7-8 TGTGCCAGCAGCTTAACTTCCGGCTATGGAGAGGAGACCCAGTACTTC CASSLTSGYGEETQYF
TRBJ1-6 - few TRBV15 TGTGCCACCAGCAGAGTGCCGAGCTCCTATAATTCACCCCTCCACTTT CATSRVPSSYNSPLHF
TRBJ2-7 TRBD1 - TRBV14 TGTGCCAGCAGCCAACACCTTCGGGACAGGGAATACGAGCAGTACTTC CASSQHLRDREYEQYF
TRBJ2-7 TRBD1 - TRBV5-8 TGTGCCAGCAGCCGGACAGGGTACGAGCAGTACTTC CASSRTGYEQYF
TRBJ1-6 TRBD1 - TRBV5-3 TGTGCCAGAAGCGGAAGGACAGGGGATAATTCACCCCTCCACTTT CARSGRTGDNSPLHF
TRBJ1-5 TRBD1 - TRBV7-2 TGTGCCAGCAGCCCTGGGGGGACAGGGGATCAGCCCCAGCATTTT CASSPGGTGDQPQHF
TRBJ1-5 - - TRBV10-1 TGCGCCAACAGCTATAGCAATCAGCCCCAGCATTTT CANSYSNQPQHF
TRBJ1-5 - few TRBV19 TGTGCCAGTAGGGAAGAGAGGAATCAGCCCCAGCATTTT CASREERNQPQHF
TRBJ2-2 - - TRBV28 TGTGCCAGCAGTGAGGGACATTGGAGCACCGGGGAGCTGTTTTTT CASSEGHWSTGELFF
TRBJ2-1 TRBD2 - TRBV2 TGTGCCAGCATTGGACTAGCGGGACGCAATGAGCAGTTCTTC CASIGLAGRNEQFF
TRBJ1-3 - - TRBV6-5 TGTGCCAGCAAACGACAGGATCGCTCTGGAAACACCATATATTTT CASKRQDRSGNTIYF
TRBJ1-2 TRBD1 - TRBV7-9 TGTGCCAGCAGCTCGGGACAGGGTGAGGGCTACACCTTC CASSSGQGEGYTF
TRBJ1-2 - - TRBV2 TGTGCCAGCAAGTACGCGATAAACTATGGCTACACCTTC CASKYAINYGYTF
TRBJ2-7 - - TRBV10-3 TGTGCCATCAGTGAGCCCCCCCCCGTTCACGAGCAGTACTTC CAISEPPPVHEQYF
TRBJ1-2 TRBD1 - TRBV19 TGTGCCAGTAGTATCGGGACAGGATATGGCTACACCTTC CASSIGTGYGYTF
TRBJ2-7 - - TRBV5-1 TGCGCCAGCAGCTTGGAGGCCAGGGGGGACGAGCAGTACTTC CASSLEARGDEQYF
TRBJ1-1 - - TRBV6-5 TGTGCCAGCAGTTACTCGAACATGAACACTGAAGCTTTCTTT CASSYSNMNTEAFF
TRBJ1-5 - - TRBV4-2 TGTGCCAGCAGCCGGGAACAAGGGAGGAATGATCAGCCCCAGCATTTT CASSREQGRNDQPQHF
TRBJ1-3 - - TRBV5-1 TGCGCCAGCAGCCCCCAGGCGGGGGGCTCTGGAAACACCATATATTTT CASSPQAGGSGNTIYF
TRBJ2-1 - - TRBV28 TGTGCCAGCATCAGAGGGAGCGGCAATGAGCAGTTCTTC CASIRGSGNEQFF
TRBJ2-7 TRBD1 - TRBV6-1 TGTGCCAGCAGTGAGCCGGGACAGGGCACCTACGAGCAGTACTTC CASSEPGQGTYEQYF